These 21 T cell receptor beta chains came from one sample sequenced in a study of shared clonotypes between healthy human individuals. Method: immunoSEQ multiplex PCR; TCRdb's copy keeps in-frame clones and lacks some. The table includes about 470,000 clones, 70% to 80% detected once. The source material was PBMCs. All receptors derive from a woman aged 35 to 49 in good health. Some clones in this sample may be carry-over from other donors' samples.

V and J are TRBV5-4 and TRBJ2-2; D gene ambiguous. There are 14 residues in the CDR3. Trimming left V 2 bases short and J 8 bases short, with 13 bases between. Germline V gene lookup returns CDR1 SGHNT and CDR2 YYREEE (reference sequence). This CDR3 is CASSFGQNIGELFF. The CDR3 DNA follows: TGTGCCAGCAGCTTCGGGCAGAACATTGGGGAGCTGTTTTTT.

The chain recombines TRBV5-6 with TRBJ1-4, with 9 bases lining up with TRBD1. Germline V gene sequence: CDR1 SGHDT, CDR2 YYEEEE. The CDR3 consists of 15 residues. After removal of 3 bases from V and 7 bases from J, the junction contained 7 bases not matched to a gene. The CDR3: CASSSTGGTAEKLFF. Here the CDR3 DNA reads TGTGCCAGCAGCTCAACAGGGGGCACAGCTGAAAAACTGTTTTTT.

The chain is built from TRBV20-1 and TRBJ2-7; D remains unclear. This CDR3 is built from 11 residues. The germline V gene encodes CDR1 DFQATT and CDR2 SNEGSKA (reference sequence). The V end lost 1 base, the J end lost 5 bases, and 6 bases lay between the germline ends. CDR3 bases: TGCAGTGCTAGAGGGCTGGACGAGCAGTACTTC. It translates to CSARGLDEQYF.

The rearrangement links TRBV7-9 to TRBJ2-7, with TRBD2 matching 11 bases. The germline V gene encodes CDR1 SEHNR and CDR2 FQNEAQ (reference sequence). V shed 4 bases, J shed 3 bases, and the junction held 11 bases outside the gene matches. The CDR3 consists of 17 residues. The CDR3 sequence: CASSSRGTSGANYEQYF. CDR3 nucleotide sequence: TGTGCCAGCAGCTCCCGGGGGACTAGCGGAGCAAACTACGAGCAGTACTTC.

The J gene is TRBJ2-1, the V gene TRBV4-1, with D perhaps matching TRBD2 (7 bases). V lost 0 bases, J lost 8 bases, and 17 bases lay in between. Germline V gives CDR1 MGHRA, CDR2 YSYEKL. This CDR3 spans 16 amino acids. The DNA for the CDR3 is TGCGCCAGCAGCCAAGACGGACTAGGGGGATCCGATGAGCAGTTCTTC. The encoded protein is CASSQDGLGGSDEQFF.

J is TRBJ2-3 and V is TRBV9; 10 nucleotides agree with TRBD2. V trimming: 2 bases; J trimming: 4 bases; junction bases outside the gene matches: 7. Germline CDR1 is SGDLS and CDR2 is YYNGEE. The CDR3 extends over 16 amino acids. The CDR3 is CASSVSGRLRSDTQYF. CDR3 bases: TGTGCCAGCAGCGTTAGCGGGAGGCTTAGGTCAGATACGCAGTATTTT.

The chain combines TRBV7-6 with TRBJ2-3; 7 positions agree with TRBD2. CDR1 is SGHVS, CDR2 FNYEAQ, per germline. Trimming at V came to 0 bases and at J to 0 bases, leaving 6 bases not matched to a gene. The CDR3 has 17 residues. This CDR3 is CASSLAGLAASTDTQYF. DNA for the CDR3: TGTGCCAGCAGCTTAGCTGGCCTAGCGGCTAGCACAGATACGCAGTATTTT. The variable domain in full, completed from reference TRBV7-6 and TRBJ2-3, reads GAGVSQSPRYKVTKRGQDVALRCDPISGHVSLYWYRQALGQGPEFLTYFNYEAQQDKSGLPNDRFSAERPEGSISTLTIQRTEQRDSAMYRCASSLAGLAASTDTQYFGPGTRLTVL.

The chain has TRBV6-1 and TRBJ1-5; 9 bases are shared with TRBD1. The V segment lost 8 bases and the J segment 10 bases; nucleotides outside the gene matches: 12. CDR1 is MNHNS, CDR2 SASEGT, per germline. This CDR3 region has 14 residues. The CDR3 protein is CASRTGAEIFPQHF. DNA for the CDR3: TGTGCCAGCCGGACAGGGGCCGAGATTTTTCCCCAGCATTTT.

The chain combines TRBV18 with TRBJ2-7, with TRBD2 as a possible D gene (6 bases). V lost 3 bases and J 2 bases, leaving 11 bases between the germline ends. CDR1 KGHSH and CDR2 LQKENI come from the germline V gene. This CDR3 is built from 14 residues. The CDR3 bases are TGTGCCAGCTCACCGGGATCGGGGGCCTACGAGCAGTACTTC. Encoded protein: CASSPGSGAYEQYF.

The rearrangement uses TRBV4-1 and TRBJ2-2; 10 bases line up with TRBD2. Trimming cost V 1 base and J 6 bases; bases outside gene matches: 5. The CDR3 contains 16 residues. Germline-derived CDR1 and CDR2 are MGHRA and YSYEKL. The CDR3 DNA reads TGCGCCAGCAGCCAAGTGGTAGCGGGAGGCTCCGGGGAGCTGTTTTTT. Protein sequence: CASSQVVAGGSGELFF.

This chain links TRBV19 with TRBJ1-1, with D unresolved. The CDR3 contains 16 residues. The V end was cut by 1 base, the J end by 2 bases, with 14 bases between. Looked up from germline, CDR1 is LNHDA and CDR2 is SQIVND (reference sequence). CDR3 region: CASSIAGSVGNTEAFF. The CDR3 nucleotides are TGTGCCAGTAGTATAGCGGGCAGTGTGGGAAACACTGAAGCTTTCTTT.

The gene calls are TRBV9 and TRBJ1-1; D is ambiguous. The V and J ends lost 4 bases and 2 bases respectively, with 9 bases between them. CDR3 size: 13 residues. The germline gives CDR1 SGDLS, CDR2 YYNGEE. The CDR3 DNA sequence: TGTGCCAGCAGCACGGGCGTAAACACTGAAGCTTTCTTT. Residues: CASSTGVNTEAFF.

V is TRBV14 and J is TRBJ2-7; 9 bases map to TRBD1. Germline values: CDR1 SGHDN, CDR2 FVKESK. The length of the CDR3 is 14 residues. Germline trimming cut 4 bases from V and 7 bases from J; bases unmatched to any gene: 8. CDR3 in amino acids: CASSRGQGVGEQYF. The CDR3 DNA is TGTGCCAGCAGCCGGGGACAGGGCGTCGGAGAGCAGTACTTC.

CDR3 sequence: CASSLVRTTGELFF. The CDR3 coding sequence is TGTGCCAGCAGCTTAGTAAGGACCACCGGGGAGCTGTTTTTT. V usage is TRBV11-2 and J usage is TRBJ2-2, with D unclear. Germline-derived CDR1 and CDR2 are SGHAT and FQNNGV. With 1 base removed from V and 4 bases from J, the gap between germline ends came to 7 bases. The CDR3 is 14 residues long.

This clone was counted only a few times. J is TRBJ1-1 and V is TRBV19; the D gene is possibly TRBD1 (6 bases). CDR3 length: 13 amino acids. The V gene's germline CDR1 is LNHDA and CDR2 SQIVND (reference sequence). V was shortened by 8 bases and J by 1 base, with 11 bases between the two germline ends. The CDR3, as DNA: TGTGCCAGTGCGGACAGAGCGAACACTGAAGCTTTCTTT. This sequence encodes CASADRANTEAFF.

This chain uses TRBV7-2 with TRBJ2-1; 8 bases agree with TRBD2. V lost 3 bases and J lost 8; bases outside the gene matches: 3. Germline assignment: CDR1 SGHTA and CDR2 FQGNSA. The CDR3 runs to 13 residues. CDR3 sequence: CASSFKREHEQFF. CDR3 bases: TGTGCCAGCAGCTTTAAGCGGGAGCATGAGCAGTTCTTC. Looking up the rest from reference TRBV7-2 and TRBJ2-1 gives the full variable domain: GAGVSQSPSNKVTEKGKDVELRCDPISGHTALYWYRQSLGQGLEFLIYFQGNSAPDKSGLPSDRFSAERTGGSVSTLTIQRTQQEDSAVYLCASSFKREHEQFFGPGTRLTVL.

This clone was detected once. This sequence joins TRBV1 and TRBJ1-2; the table's D call TRBD1 went unverified against the DNA. TRBV1 represents a pseudogene. CDR3 size: 15 residues. The CDR3 region is CTGRNWDRGNYGYTF. The CDR3 DNA sequence: TGCACCGGGAGGAACTGGGACAGGGGCAACTATGGCTACACCTTC.

The count of this clone is one. The gene calls are TRBV10-3 and TRBJ1-1, with D possibly TRBD1 on 5 matching bases. V lost 10 bases to trimming and J lost 1 base, with 16 bases between them. The CDR3 contains 14 residues. The germline V gene has CDR1 ENHRY and CDR2 SYGVKD. CDR3 nucleotide sequence: TGTGCCACCCCCGACAGCTTCACGAACACTGAAGCTTTCTTT. Residues: CATPDSFTNTEAFF.

The V gene is TRBV29-1, the J gene TRBJ2-7; no firm D call. Germline V gene data show CDR1 as SQVTM and CDR2 as ANQGSEA. This CDR3 is 12 amino acids long. V lost 7 bases and J lost 2, with 12 bases in between. DNA for the CDR3: TGCAGCGGCCAATCAGCCCCCTACGAGCAGTACTTC. Translation gives CSGQSAPYEQYF.

V is TRBV7-2 and J is TRBJ1-2; 7 nucleotides match TRBD1. V lost 0 bases, J lost 4 bases, and 8 bases stayed unmatched. The CDR3 has 16 residues. The germline V gene encodes CDR1 SGHTA and CDR2 FQGNSA. The CDR3 loop is CASSLAGGGASYGYTF. The CDR3 region has the DNA TGTGCCAGCAGCTTAGCGGGAGGGGGCGCTAGCTATGGCTACACCTTC.

The chain carries TRBV7-9 and TRBJ2-2; 8 bases fit TRBD1. The CDR3 runs 16 residues. The J segment lost 4 bases and the V segment lost 2 bases, leaving 6 bases of the junction unmatched. Germline assignment: CDR1 SEHNR and CDR2 FQNEAQ (reference sequence). The DNA of the CDR3 is TGTGCCAGCAGCTTATCAGGGGGCGTTCGCACCGGGGAGCTGTTTTTT. As protein: CASSLSGGVRTGELFF.